One and the same sample provided the 21 T cell receptor beta chains below, sequenced in a study of cytomegalovirus exposure and HLA in healthy donors. Amplification used 60 Vbeta primers and 13 Jbeta primers. This table comes from immunoSEQ multiplex PCR, and its TCRdb copy is limited to in-frame clones, with some not included. The sample lists more than 95,000 clones; approximately 81% were seen once. Sequencing input: PBMCs. The source is a man under 40 in good health and CMV-seropositive.

The rearrangement links TRBV9 to TRBJ1-2; 7 bases line up with TRBD1. This CDR3 comprises 13 residues. Germline CDR1 reads SGDLS; CDR2 reads YYNGEE. Germline trimming cut 0 bases from V and 8 bases from J; bases unmatched to any gene: 4. This CDR3 reads CASSVGPTGGYTF. Here the CDR3 DNA reads TGTGCCAGCAGCGTAGGCCCGACAGGGGGCTACACCTTC.

The rearrangement links TRBV7-2 to TRBJ2-1, with D perhaps TRBD2 (5 bases). Deletions cut 1 base from V and 10 bases from J, with 8 bases between. Germline assignment: CDR1 SGHTA and CDR2 FQGNSA. CDR3 size: 12 residues. The CDR3 nucleotides read TGTGCCAGCAGCTTAGTAAAGCGGGAGCAGTTCTTC. This sequence encodes CASSLVKREQFF.

CDR3 amino acids: CASSFGASQETQYF. DNA for the CDR3: TGTGCCAGCAGCTTCGGAGCGTCTCAAGAGACCCAGTACTTC. The genes are TRBV11-2 and TRBJ2-5, with D unresolved. This CDR3 is built from 14 residues. Looked up from germline, CDR1 is SGHAT and CDR2 is FQNNGV. Trimming stripped 3 bases from V and 2 bases from J, with 10 bases between.

The J gene is TRBJ2-4, the V gene TRBV30; no definite D call. The CDR3 runs 12 residues. CDR1 is GTSNPN and CDR2 is SVGIG in the germline V gene (reference sequence). V shed 4 bases and J shed 12 bases, with 16 bases lying between them. The CDR3 spells CAWNDRRGSQYF. DNA for the CDR3: TGTGCCTGGAACGACCGTCGCGGCAGTCAGTACTTC.

Details on this clone: Germline and junction disagree at one end, which may indicate a read error. This chain uses TRBV9 with TRBJ2-7, with 10 nucleotides matching TRBD1. The CDR3 consists of 15 residues. CDR1 and CDR2 from the germline V gene are SGDLS and YYNGEE. In DNA form, the CDR3 reads TGTGCCAGCAGCGTGACGGGACAGGGGATCTACGAGCAGTGCTTC. Encoded protein: CASSVTGQGIYEQCF.

This clone appeared a few times. This sequence joins TRBV6-6 and TRBJ2-7; possibly TRBD2 for D (6 bases). The CDR3 consists of 14 residues. Germline V gene data show CDR1 as MNHNY and CDR2 as SVGAGI (reference sequence). Trimming took off 2 bases at V and 2 bases at J, with 10 bases between the two ends. The CDR3: CASSYLSGTYEQYF. Written as DNA, the CDR3 is TGTGCCAGCAGTTACCTTAGCGGAACCTACGAGCAGTACTTC.

This chain links TRBV27 with TRBJ2-1, with 9 bases fitting TRBD2. V was pared by 3 bases and J by 8 bases, with 8 bases of the junction left unmatched. Germline loops: CDR1 MNHEY, CDR2 SMNVEV (reference sequence). This CDR3 contains 15 residues. CDR3 loop: CASSLASGALYEQFF. As DNA, the CDR3 is TGTGCCAGCAGTTTGGCTAGCGGGGCTCTATATGAGCAGTTCTTC.

V gene TRBV4-1 combines with J gene TRBJ1-1, with 7 bases lining up with TRBD1. J lost 4 bases, V lost 7 bases, and 15 bases had no gene match. Germline V lookup: CDR1 MGHRA, CDR2 YSYEKL. The CDR3 length is 16 residues. Here the CDR3 reads CASKPSEAHRGTEAFF. For the CDR3, the DNA is TGCGCCAGCAAACCCTCCGAGGCCCACAGGGGCACTGAAGCTTTCTTT.

A few counts support this clone. The rearrangement uses TRBV19 and TRBJ1-5; D gene uncertain. In germline, CDR1 is LNHDA, CDR2 SQIVND (reference sequence). V lost 3 bases to trimming and J lost 0 bases, with 9 bases between them. This CDR3 has 15 residues. Here the CDR3 reads CASSMTGISNQPQHF. CDR3 coding DNA: TGTGCCAGTAGTATGACGGGGATTAGCAATCAGCCCCAGCATTTT.

The V gene is TRBV6-6, the J gene TRBJ1-6; no clear D. Germline assignment: CDR1 MNHNY and CDR2 SVGAGI (reference sequence). This CDR3 comprises 14 residues. V gave up 0 bases and J gave up 10 bases, with 10 bases separating them. CDR3 region: CASSYSHSESPLHF. Written as DNA, the CDR3 is TGTGCCAGCAGTTACTCGCACTCTGAATCACCCCTCCACTTT.

The V call is TRBV29-1, the J call TRBJ1-1; D gene uncertain. Per the germline V gene, CDR1 is SQVTM and CDR2 is ANQGSEA. This CDR3 is built from 13 residues. Trimming took off 0 bases at V and 4 bases at J, with 9 bases between the two ends. CDR3 bases: TGCAGCGTTGAAGAGCGGGTGAGCACTGAAGCTTTCTTT. Protein sequence: CSVEERVSTEAFF.

V usage is TRBV19 and J usage is TRBJ1-1, with TRBD1 as a possible D gene (5 bases). Between the trimmed V and J ends, which lost 7 bases and 1 base, there was a span of 10 bases. Looked up from germline, CDR1 is LNHDA and CDR2 is SQIVND (reference sequence). The CDR3 sequence is 13 residues long. CDR3 region: CASKTGGNTEAFF. The CDR3 nucleotides are TGTGCCAGTAAGACCGGGGGGAACACTGAAGCTTTCTTT.

As to this clone: This specimen includes other DNA sequences encoding the same CDR3. The J gene is TRBJ2-1, the V gene TRBV5-1; 9 nucleotides match TRBD2. This CDR3 region has 12 residues. The germline gives CDR1 SGHRS, CDR2 YFSETQ. The J segment lost 7 bases and the V segment lost 4 bases, leaving 0 bases of the junction unmatched. The chain's CDR3 is CASSLAGNEQFF. The CDR3 DNA is TGCGCCAGCAGCCTAGCGGGGAATGAGCAGTTCTTC.

The chain recombines TRBV14 with TRBJ1-1, with D possibly TRBD1 on 6 matching bases. CDR1 and CDR2 from the germline V gene are SGHDN and FVKESK. CDR3 length: 14 amino acids. V was shortened by 3 bases and J by 6 bases, with 14 bases between the two germline ends. This chain's CDR3 is CASSQTPGDPEAFF. As DNA, the CDR3 is TGTGCCAGCAGCCAGACCCCAGGGGACCCTGAAGCTTTCTTT.

This chain links TRBV5-8 with TRBJ2-5, with 9 bases fitting TRBD1. The DNA matches TRBJ2-7 better at its end, which makes the J call doubtful. The germline V gene encodes CDR1 SGHTS and CDR2 YDEGEE. CDR3 length: 14 residues. CDR3 loop: CASSLDRGFYEQYF. CDR3 bases: TGTGCCAGCAGCCTGGACAGGGGATTCTACGAGCAGTACTTC.

The rearrangement links TRBV27 to TRBJ2-1; 9 positions agree with TRBD2. J lost 6 bases, V lost 2 bases, and 11 bases had no gene match. Germline V gene sequence: CDR1 MNHEY, CDR2 SMNVEV (reference sequence). The CDR3 spans 17 residues. CDR3 nucleotide sequence: TGTGCCAGCAGTTTAGGGCCTAGCGGGAAAATCCCCAATGAGCAGTTCTTC. It is translated as CASSLGPSGKIPNEQFF.

This clone was detected only a few times. The V call is TRBV19, the J call TRBJ1-5; the match to TRBD1 covers 8 bases. This CDR3 spans 14 amino acids. The germline CDR1 and CDR2 sequences are LNHDA and SQIVND (reference sequence). Trimming removed 7 bases from V and 7 bases from J; junction bases left unmatched: 9. The CDR3 here is CASNLDRAVQPQHF. CDR3 DNA: TGTGCCAGTAACCTGGACAGGGCGGTCCAGCCCCAGCATTTT.

V is TRBV10-3 and J is TRBJ1-5; 9 nucleotides align to TRBD1. Unmatched junction bases numbered 13, after V lost 6 bases and J lost 1 base. Looked up from germline, CDR1 is ENHRY and CDR2 is SYGVKD. The CDR3 runs 18 residues. The CDR3 coding sequence is TGTGCCATCAGCAACCCCGAACAGGGGGCTACGAGCAATCAGCCCCAGCATTTT. Translating it yields CAISNPEQGATSNQPQHF.

V and J are TRBV15 and TRBJ2-3; D call uncertain. V was cut by 3 bases and J by 7 bases, with 8 bases left in between. Germline V lookup: CDR1 LNHNV, CDR2 YYDKDF (reference sequence). The CDR3 runs to 12 residues. The CDR3 nucleotides read TGTGCCACCAGCAGCATAGTGAATACGCAGTATTTT. Its protein is CATSSIVNTQYF.

The count of this clone is one. DNA of the CDR3: TGCAGCGTTTTGACAGGGCCCTACGAGCAGTACTTC. This translates into CSVLTGPYEQYF. The chain uses TRBV29-1 and TRBJ2-5; 7 bases agree with TRBD1. The DNA end lines up better with TRBJ2-7; the J call may be wrong. Per the germline V gene, CDR1 is SQVTM and CDR2 is ANQGSEA. This CDR3 has 12 residues.

This clone has a single count. The chain uses TRBV9 and TRBJ1-1; D ambiguous. V shed 1 base and J shed 3 bases, with 13 bases lying between them. CDR1 is SGDLS, CDR2 YYNGEE, per germline. The CDR3 has 15 amino acids. CDR3 sequence (DNA): TGTGCCAGCAGCGTATGGCCTCGGGGAGACACTGAAGCTTTCTTT. Protein product: CASSVWPRGDTEAFF. Together with reference TRBV9 and TRBJ1-1, the CDR3 gives the full variable domain: DSGVTQTPKHLITATGQRVTLRCSPRSGDLSVYWYQQSLDQGLQFLIQYYNGEERAKGNILERFSAQQFPDLHSELNLSSLELGDSALYFCASSVWPRGDTEAFFGQGTRLTVV.